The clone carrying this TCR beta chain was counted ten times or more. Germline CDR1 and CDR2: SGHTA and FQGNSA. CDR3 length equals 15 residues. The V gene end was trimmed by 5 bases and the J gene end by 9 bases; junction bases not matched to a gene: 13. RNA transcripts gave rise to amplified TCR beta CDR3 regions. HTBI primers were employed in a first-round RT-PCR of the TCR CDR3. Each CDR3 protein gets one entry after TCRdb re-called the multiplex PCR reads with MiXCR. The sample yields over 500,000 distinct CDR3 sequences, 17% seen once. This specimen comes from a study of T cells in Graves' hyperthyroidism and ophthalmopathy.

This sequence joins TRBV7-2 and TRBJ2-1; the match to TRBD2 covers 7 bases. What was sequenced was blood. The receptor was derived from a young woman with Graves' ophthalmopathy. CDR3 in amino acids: CASSPLVAGTGEQFF. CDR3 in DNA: TGTGCCAGCAGCCCCCTGGTAGCGGGCACAGGTGAGCAGTTCTTC.